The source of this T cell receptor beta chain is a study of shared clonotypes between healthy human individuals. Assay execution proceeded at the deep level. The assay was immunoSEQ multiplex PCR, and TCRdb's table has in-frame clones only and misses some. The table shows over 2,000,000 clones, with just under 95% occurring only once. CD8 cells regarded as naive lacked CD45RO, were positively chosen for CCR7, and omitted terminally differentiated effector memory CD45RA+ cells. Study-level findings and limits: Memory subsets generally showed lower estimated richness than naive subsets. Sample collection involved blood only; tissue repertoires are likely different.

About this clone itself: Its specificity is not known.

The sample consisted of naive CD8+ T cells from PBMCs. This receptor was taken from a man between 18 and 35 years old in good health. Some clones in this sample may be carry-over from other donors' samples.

The CDR3, as DNA: TGTGCCAGCAGCCGACCCCGGGACAGGGGGGACACCGGGGAGCTGTTTTTT. It specifies CASSRPRDRGDTGELFF. V usage is TRBV7-7 and J usage is TRBJ2-2; 11 bases align to TRBD1. CDR1 is SSHAT and CDR2 is FNYEAQ in the germline V gene (reference sequence). J gave up 3 bases and V 5 bases, and 8 bases lay outside the gene matches. This CDR3 spans 17 amino acids.